This T cell receptor (beta chain) was sequenced in a study of cytomegalovirus exposure and HLA in healthy donors. Study-wide findings and caveats: A later analysis reported that several of the most significant clusters appeared to be linked to common viral pathogens, among them Epstein-Barr virus. In a later analysis, TCR association rates varied by HLA locus: DRB1 most, HLA-C fewest. Cytomegalovirus association was listed for about 160 TCR beta chains.

PCR amplification relied on 60 Vbeta primers (plus 13 Jbeta primers). The protocol was immunoSEQ multiplex PCR, while the TCRdb copy is restricted to in-frame clones and leaves out a portion. The table shows about 140,000 clones, with 70% to 85% occurring only once. In the case of this clone: As yet, its antigen is unknown.

The CDR3 is made up of 15 amino acids. J was trimmed by 1 base and V by 2 bases; bases with no gene match: 5. Germline-derived CDR1 and CDR2 are LNHDA and SQIVND (reference sequence). Sequenced: PBMCs. This sequence was found in a woman aged 40 to 55 in good health and CMV-seronegative. The genes are TRBV19 and TRBJ2-7; 7 positions match TRBD1. For the CDR3, the DNA is TGTGCCAGTAGTATATATCCGGGACAGTCCTACGAGCAGTACTTC. This gives the protein CASSIYPGQSYEQYF. Supplemented by reference TRBV19 and TRBJ2-7, the full variable domain reads DGGITQSPKYLFRKEGQNVTLSCEQNLNHDAMYWYRQDPGQGLRLIYYSQIVNDFQKGDIAEGYSVSREKKESFPLTVTSAQKNPTAFYLCASSIYPGQSYEQYFGPGTRLTVT.